This T cell receptor beta chain was obtained from a study of metastatic and nonmetastatic thyroid tumors. About the research overall: The authors compared repertoires across blood and tumor or nodule tissue from malignant and benign thyroid patients.

TCRdb re-clonotyped the PCR reads via MiXCR. The top ten clones hold around 5.1% of a sample with tens of thousands of clones, 13% of them seen once. Germline CDR1 MNHNS, CDR2 SASEGT. The CDR3 contains 14 residues. This clone turned up a few times. Its antigen is unidentified. The junction departs from germline at one end; a sequencing error may be responsible. Every patient underwent thyroid surgery untreated. Study-wide findings and caveats: For both blood and tumor, malignant thyroid tumors reportedly showed significantly higher TCR beta diversity than benign nodules did.

The sequencing input was blood. The chain uses TRBV6-1 and TRBJ2-4; 7 bases are a match to TRBD2. The source is a female donor with papillary thyroid cancer or a benign thyroid nodule (not recorded which). Some clones in this sample may be carry-over from other donors' samples. CDR3 loop: CASSPLAEKNIQYF. In DNA form, the CDR3 reads TGTGCCAGCAGCCCTCTAGCGGAGAAAAACATCCAGTACTTC.